The next 32 T cell receptor beta chains were all read from a single sample in a study of T cells in Graves' hyperthyroidism and ophthalmopathy. Using RNA transcripts as the source, TCR beta CDR3 regions were amplified. The TCR CDR3 first-round RT-PCR relied on the HTBI primer set. From the multiplex PCR reads, TCRdb called clonotypes with MiXCR, one entry per CDR3 protein. The sample consists of over 500,000 distinct CDR3 sequences, about 16% of them appearing once. The sequencing sample was made of blood. These receptors all stem from a young woman with Graves' ophthalmopathy.

This clonotype was found a few times. The chain links TRBV19 to TRBJ2-3; D might be TRBD1 or TRBD2, each matching 5 bases. Germline V gene sequence: CDR1 LNHDA, CDR2 SQIVND (reference sequence). With 8 bases removed from V and 6 bases from J, the gap between germline ends came to 21 bases. The CDR3 spans 15 residues. The CDR3 DNA reads TGTGCCAGTTCGGGGACCGGGACCCGCGGGGATACGCAGTATTTT. Protein sequence: CASSGTGTRGDTQYF.

There are many counts of this clonotype. The chain links TRBV20-1 to TRBJ2-1; the D gene is possibly TRBD2 (5 bases). The germline V and J ends were trimmed by 5 bases and 7 bases, with 12 bases remaining between them. This CDR3 region has 12 residues. Germline assignment: CDR1 DFQATT and CDR2 SNEGSKA (reference sequence). The CDR3 protein is CSAPVSGNEQFF. The CDR3, as DNA: TGCAGTGCTCCTGTCAGCGGTAATGAGCAGTTCTTC.

Here the CDR3 reads CATSRTGGESTGELFF. The CDR3 DNA is TGTGCCACCAGCAGGACAGGGGGCGAGAGTACCGGGGAGCTGTTTTTT. The chain recombines TRBV15 with TRBJ2-2, with 10 nucleotides matching TRBD1. Trimming at V came to 3 bases and at J to 5 bases, leaving 6 bases not matched to a gene. This CDR3 spans 16 amino acids. The germline CDR1 and CDR2 sequences are LNHNV and YYDKDF (reference sequence).

This clonotype was seen ten or more times. The chain uses TRBV4-2 and TRBJ2-3; D call uncertain. CDR1 is LGHNA, CDR2 YNFKEQ, per germline. V lost 0 bases and J lost 4, with 8 bases in between. This CDR3 is 14 amino acids long. CDR3 protein: CASSQEAKADTQYF. Written as DNA, the CDR3 is TGTGCCAGCAGCCAAGAAGCAAAAGCAGATACGCAGTATTTT.

The chain has TRBV4-3 and TRBJ2-3; 8 bases agree with TRBD1. CDR1 is LGHNA, CDR2 YSLEER, per germline. V gave up 0 bases and J gave up 5 bases; unmatched junction bases: 13. This CDR3 spans 18 amino acids. In DNA, the CDR3 is TGCGCCAGCAGCCAAGATTCTTGGTCAGGGGGCGCGGGAGATACGCAGTATTTT. This translates into CASSQDSWSGGAGDTQYF.

A remark on this clonotype: Given a much more abundant clone one base away, this may be a read error. The chain has TRBV27 and TRBJ2-3; 9 bases are a match to TRBD2. CDR3 size: 18 residues. V shed 1 base, J shed 4 bases, and the junction held 12 bases outside the gene matches. Germline values: CDR1 MNHEY, CDR2 SMNVEV (reference sequence). CDR3 residues: CASSLLGLAGEGADTQYF. As DNA, the CDR3 is TGTGCCAGCAGTTTATTGGGATTAGCGGGAGAAGGCGCAGATACGCAGTATTTT.

At least ten counts were recorded for this clonotype. The V and J genes are TRBV30 and TRBJ1-2, with TRBD1 as a possible D gene (5 bases). The CDR3 runs to 14 residues. With 1 base removed from V and 4 bases from J, the gap between germline ends came to 13 bases. In germline, CDR1 is GTSNPN, CDR2 SVGIG (reference sequence). The CDR3 DNA sequence: TGTGCCTGGAGTGATACAGGTCCAGTCTATGGCTACACCTTC. As protein: CAWSDTGPVYGYTF. Full variable domain (rest looked up from reference TRBV30 and TRBJ1-2): SQTIHQWPATLVQPVGSPLSLECTVEGTSNPNLYWYRQAAGRGLQLLFYSVGIGQISSEVPQNLSASRPQDRQFILSSKKLLLSDSGFYLCAWSDTGPVYGYTFGSGTRLTVV.

This clonotype was counted at least ten times. The V call is TRBV6-5, the J call TRBJ2-1; no definite D call. CDR3 length equals 16 residues. From germline, CDR1 is MNHEY and CDR2 SVGAGI. Trimming pared 0 bases from V and 0 bases from J, leaving 9 bases between. CDR3 region: CASSYSMASSYNEQFF. DNA of the CDR3: TGTGCCAGCAGTTACTCGATGGCGAGCTCCTACAATGAGCAGTTCTTC.

This clonotype has at least ten counts. The chain has TRBV11-1 and TRBJ2-1, with 11 bases that match TRBD2. Germline assignment: CDR1 SGHAT and CDR2 FQDESV (reference sequence). Unmatched junction bases numbered 7, after V lost 8 bases and J lost 10 bases. The CDR3 covers 13 residues. In nucleotides, the CDR3 is TGTGCCAGCCGGCTAGCGGGAGGAGGCGAGCAGTTCTTC. This translates into CASRLAGGGEQFF.

The rearrangement links TRBV6-1 to TRBJ2-6; D is unclear. With 7 bases removed from V and 0 bases from J, the gap between germline ends came to 7 bases. Germline-derived CDR1 and CDR2 are MNHNS and SASEGT. This CDR3 has 14 amino acids. CDR3 residues: CASNVDSGANVLTF. For the CDR3, the DNA is TGTGCCAGCAACGTCGACTCTGGGGCCAACGTCCTGACTTTC.

This clonotype was seen repeatedly, ten times or more. CDR3 region: CASSPSASLAEAFF. Here the CDR3 DNA reads TGTGCCAGCTCACCTTCGGCCTCGTTAGCTGAAGCTTTCTTT. This chain joins TRBV18 and TRBJ1-1; no clear D gene. CDR1 is KGHSH, CDR2 LQKENI, per germline. Trimming removed 3 bases from V and 6 bases from J, with 14 bases in between. The CDR3 runs to 14 residues.

This clonotype was seen a few times. The chain uses TRBV27 and TRBJ2-5, with a tentative D call TRBD2 (6 bases). Germline V gives CDR1 MNHEY, CDR2 SMNVEV (reference sequence). V was pared by 3 bases and J by 5 bases, with 13 bases between. The CDR3 is 14 amino acids. CDR3 nucleotides: TGTGCCAGCAGTTTCGGGGGATCGAGGGAGACCCAGTACTTC. Protein product: CASSFGGSRETQYF.

The rearrangement uses TRBV20-1 and TRBJ2-1; 8 bases line up with TRBD2. The germline V gene has CDR1 DFQATT and CDR2 SNEGSKA (reference sequence). V lost 4 bases, J lost 5 bases, and 10 bases stayed unmatched. CDR3 size: 15 residues. In DNA, the CDR3 is TGCAGTGCTACTCCTGGGGTAGCGGGGAACAATGAGCAGTTCTTC. Translating gives CSATPGVAGNNEQFF.

The chain carries TRBV7-9 and TRBJ1-2, with D perhaps matching TRBD1 (6 bases). V lost 4 bases and J 6 bases, leaving 12 bases between the germline ends. The CDR3 has 13 amino acids. Looked up from germline, CDR1 is SEHNR and CDR2 is FQNEAQ (reference sequence). In DNA form, the CDR3 reads TGTGCCAGCAGCTACCGAGCAGGGGATGGCTACACCTTC. Protein sequence: CASSYRAGDGYTF.

This clonotype was observed at least ten times. The CDR3 is CASSRTSIDFSYEQYF. The CDR3 coding sequence is TGTGCCAGCAGTCGCACATCCATAGATTTCTCCTACGAGCAGTACTTC. The chain combines TRBV2 with TRBJ2-7; D is unresolved. The germline V gene has CDR1 SNHLY and CDR2 FYNNEI. With 5 bases removed from V and 0 bases from J, the gap between germline ends came to 17 bases. The CDR3 sequence is 16 residues long.

This clonotype was counted at least ten times. This chain connects TRBV7-9 to TRBJ2-7; D tentatively reads TRBD1 or TRBD2 (5 bases each). The germline gives CDR1 SEHNR, CDR2 FQNEAQ (reference sequence). The CDR3 is 14 amino acids. The ends were cut back, 5 bases at V and 3 bases at J, with 14 bases in the middle. The CDR3 nucleotides are TGTGCCAGCAGCGGGACCGGGGCGCGCTACGAGCAGTACTTC. The encoded protein is CASSGTGARYEQYF.

This clonotype was observed a handful of times. The chain carries TRBV27 and TRBJ2-3; D call uncertain. The length of the CDR3 is 12 residues. The V end lost 8 bases, the J end lost 5 bases, and 11 bases lay between the germline ends. The germline CDR1 and CDR2 sequences are MNHEY and SMNVEV (reference sequence). The CDR3 loop reads CASRNGRDTQYF. The DNA of the CDR3 is TGTGCCAGCCGGAATGGGCGAGATACGCAGTATTTT.

The V gene is TRBV28, the J gene TRBJ2-7; TRBD1 aligns across 11 bases. Germline V CDR1 and CDR2: MDHEN, SYDVKM. The CDR3 has 15 amino acids. The junction had 3 bases not matched to a gene; V was cut back by 2 bases and J by 3 bases. For the CDR3, the DNA is TGTGCCAGCAGTTTACTGGGACAGGGGGTCTACGAGCAGTACTTC. This codes for CASSLLGQGVYEQYF.

This clonotype was seen only a few times. The chain combines TRBV3-2 with TRBJ1-5; the table's D call, TRBD1, was not checked against the DNA. TRBV3-2 is a listed pseudogene. The CDR3 consists of 15 residues. CDR3 in amino acids: CASSQEEGGNQPQHF. CDR3 coding DNA: TGTGCCAGCAGCCAAGAGGAGGGGGGCAATCAGCCCCAGCATTTT.

CDR3: CASSLWSGGNTIYF. The DNA of the CDR3 is TGTGCCAGCAGTTTATGGTCAGGGGGAAACACCATATATTTT. The chain couples TRBV28 to TRBJ1-3, with a tentative D call TRBD1 (5 bases). The V and J ends lost 0 bases and 4 bases respectively, with 7 bases between them. Germline V gene sequence: CDR1 MDHEN, CDR2 SYDVKM. This CDR3 contains 14 residues.

At least ten counts were recorded for this clonotype. The chain carries TRBV7-9 and TRBJ2-1; D is possibly TRBD2 (6 bases). This CDR3 spans 15 amino acids. CDR1 is SEHNR and CDR2 is FQNEAQ in the germline V gene (reference sequence). The germline V and J ends were trimmed by 4 bases and 7 bases, with 17 bases remaining between them. CDR3 residues: CASSSYSGVGNEQFF. The DNA for the CDR3 is TGTGCCAGCAGCTCTTATTCGGGAGTGGGGAATGAGCAGTTCTTC.

This clonotype was observed a handful of times. The chain uses TRBV6-2 or TRBV6-3 and TRBJ1-1; no definite D call. This CDR3 has 13 residues. Germline assignment: CDR1 MNHEY and CDR2 SVGEGT. V was trimmed by 5 bases and J by 0 bases, leaving 7 bases between them. The CDR3 region is CASSPKMNTEAFF. The DNA of the CDR3 is TGTGCCAGCAGTCCAAAGATGAACACTGAAGCTTTCTTT.

This clonotype was recorded at least ten times. This rearrangement joins TRBV6-1 to TRBJ2-7, with D perhaps TRBD1 (5 bases). Germline V CDR1 and CDR2: MNHNS, SASEGT. V gave up 2 bases and J gave up 7 bases, with 9 bases separating them. The CDR3 has 12 residues. CDR3 protein: CASSEQGEEQYF. CDR3 DNA sequence: TGTGCCAGCAGTGAACAGGGCGAGGAGCAGTACTTC.

This clonotype was recorded a few times. The chain joins TRBV7-3 to TRBJ2-2; either TRBD1 or TRBD2 may fit D (6 bases each). The CDR3 spans 16 residues. In germline, CDR1 is SGHTA, CDR2 FQGTGA. Trimming took 5 bases from V and 7 from J, leaving 20 bases between them. This CDR3 reads CASSPAGGQVVGELFF. CDR3 in DNA: TGTGCCAGCAGCCCCGCTGGGGGGCAGGTGGTCGGGGAGCTGTTTTTT.

This clonotype was recorded many times. The V call is TRBV10-3, the J call TRBJ2-1, with 14 bases that match TRBD2. The J segment lost 8 bases and the V segment lost 3 bases, leaving 6 bases of the junction unmatched. CDR3 size: 16 residues. Germline assignment: CDR1 ENHRY and CDR2 SYGVKD. The CDR3 DNA reads TGTGCCATCAGTGACGGACTAGCGGGAGGTAGCGATGAGCAGTTCTTC. Amino acids: CAISDGLAGGSDEQFF.

This clonotype showed up many times. The J gene is TRBJ2-3, the V gene TRBV20-1, with 7 nucleotides matching TRBD1. CDR1 DFQATT and CDR2 SNEGSKA come from the germline V gene (reference sequence). The CDR3 contains 17 residues. V shed 1 base, J shed 3 bases, and the junction held 13 bases outside the gene matches. CDR3 loop: CSARASTGAVLTDTQYF. The CDR3 DNA follows: TGCAGTGCTAGAGCTTCTACAGGGGCGGTTTTAACAGATACGCAGTATTTT.

This clonotype was seen a handful of times. A junction boundary mismatches the germline segment, possibly from a read error. J is TRBJ2-1 and V is TRBV2; D is undetermined. CDR3 length equals 11 residues. Looked up from germline, CDR1 is SNHLY and CDR2 is FYNNEI. This chain's CDR3 is CASTAYSEQFF. CDR3 nucleotide sequence: TGTGCCAGCACAGCCTACAGTGAGCAGTTCTTC.

This clonotype was seen a handful of times. CDR3 amino acids: CASSLWGGDTDTQYF. CDR3 DNA: TGTGCCAGCAGTTTATGGGGCGGAGACACAGATACGCAGTATTTT. The chain links TRBV28 to TRBJ2-3; D not certain. CDR1 is MDHEN, CDR2 SYDVKM, per germline. Trimming removed 0 bases from V and 2 bases from J, with 9 bases in between. The CDR3 is made up of 15 amino acids. The variable domain in full, with the rest retrieved from reference TRBV28 and TRBJ2-3, is DVKVTQSSRYLVKRTGEKVFLECVQDMDHENMFWYRQDPGLGLRLIYFSYDVKMKEKGDIPEGYSVSREKKERFSLILESASTNQTSMYLCASSLWGGDTDTQYFGPGTRLTVL.

The table lists this clonotype with many counts. The CDR3 loop is CSASDPGGEVQPQHF. Here the CDR3 DNA reads TGCAGTGCTAGCGATCCAGGGGGCGAGGTTCAGCCCCAGCATTTT. The chain employs TRBV20-1 and TRBJ1-5; 8 nucleotides align to TRBD1. Unmatched junction bases numbered 10, after V lost 3 bases and J lost 6 bases. The CDR3 runs 15 residues. In germline, CDR1 is DFQATT, CDR2 SNEGSKA (reference sequence).

This clonotype was seen many times. The chain links TRBV11-1 to TRBJ2-3; the D is unclear. Germline CDR1 is SGHAT and CDR2 is FQDESV (reference sequence). V lost 5 bases and J lost 4, with 10 bases in between. The CDR3 consists of 13 residues. The CDR3 coding sequence is TGTGCCAGCAGCAGTCAGTGGTCAGATACGCAGTATTTT. It codes for CASSSQWSDTQYF.

The chain links TRBV12-3 or TRBV12-4 to TRBJ2-6; D remains ambiguous. The CDR3 is 15 residues long. V lost 2 bases, J lost 0 bases, and 5 bases lay in between. CDR3 amino acids: CASSLSHSGANVLTF. CDR3 coding DNA: TGTGCCAGCAGTTTATCGCACTCTGGGGCCAACGTCCTGACTTTC.

The chain recombines TRBV15 with TRBJ2-2; D assignment may be TRBD1 or TRBD2 (5 bases each). This CDR3 contains 18 residues. V was cut by 5 bases and J by 4 bases, with 23 bases left in between. Germline CDR1 is LNHNV and CDR2 is YYDKDF (reference sequence). The CDR3 sequence: CATSRPSNMRGATGELFF. The CDR3, as DNA: TGTGCCACCAGCCGCCCCTCAAACATGAGAGGGGCCACCGGGGAGCTGTTTTTT.